Many counts were recorded for the clone carrying this TCR beta chain. The data belong to a study of T cells in Graves' hyperthyroidism and ophthalmopathy. The TCR beta CDR3 regions underwent amplification using RNA transcripts as the source. The HTBI primer set drove a first-round RT-PCR of the TCR CDR3. One entry per CDR3 protein, called by TCRdb with MiXCR from the multiplex PCR reads. The sample carries under 800,000 distinct CDR3 sequences, approximately 15% recorded once. Patients were excluded for uncontrolled infection, other autoimmune disease, pregnancy or lactation. V was trimmed by 2 bases and J by 7 bases, leaving 14 bases between them. Germline CDR1 and CDR2: DFQATT and SNEGSKA (reference sequence). The CDR3 spans 13 residues.

This TCR derives from a woman aged 18 to 35 with Graves' hyperthyroidism. The sample comprised blood. The chain carries TRBV20-1 and TRBJ1-1, with D possibly TRBD1 on 5 matching bases. Written as DNA, the CDR3 is TGCAGTGCTAGATGGCGCAGGGCGAATGAAGCTTTCTTT. Translating it yields CSARWRRANEAFF.